Below, one T cell receptor beta chain is given with its context. This sample is part of a study of blood T cell repertoires in COVID-19. Study-wide background: PBMCs, B-cell-depleted T cells, or T cells were the source of the cDNA or gDNA that made up the material.

Original analysis: Quantification of nucleated cells was approximated via reference gene primer amplification. The table came from immunoSEQ multiplex PCR; TCRdb's copy has only in-frame clones and leaves some out. V, J and clone size are those of that table, while D and trimming were read from the DNA. Among more than 65,000 clones listed, approximately 79% were seen once. Losses at the gene ends were 3 bases for V and 4 bases for J; bases not matched to a gene: 3. This CDR3 has 15 residues. CDR1 is SEHNR and CDR2 is FQNEAQ in the germline V gene (reference sequence). The sequenced material came from peripheral blood. This clonotype was sampled from a human donor in a cohort sampled during active COVID-19. The chain links TRBV7-9 to TRBJ2-1; 10 bases are a match to TRBD2. CDR3 protein: CASSLSGRVYNEQFF. CDR3 nucleotides: TGTGCCAGCAGCTTGAGCGGGAGGGTGTACAATGAGCAGTTCTTC.